The rows below give T cell receptor beta chains drawn from one sample of a study of T cell clonotyping in hematopoietic cell transplantation. Profiling relied on immunoSEQ multiplex PCR, and the TCRdb table lists in-frame clones only, not all of them. The table has 65,000 to 80,000 clones, about 96% seen once; the top ten hold approximately 1.8%. Sequences were derived from peripheral blood mononuclear cells, sampled before stem cell transplant. Every receptor here comes from a woman aged 45-60 years with acute myeloid leukemia. Some clones in this sample may be carry-over from other donors' samples. Each CDR3 is given with its conserved first and last residue. D genes are given only for firm matches. Clone size is shown for a subset of rows, as once, few, many or a class of expanded clone.

d_call: -; j_call: TRBJ2-1; clone_size: -; v_call: TRBV7-2; cdr3_aa: CASSLRGEYYNEQFF; cdr3_nt: TGTGCCAGCAGCCTTCGGGGCGAATATTACAATGAGCAGTTCTTC
d_call: -; j_call: TRBJ1-1; clone_size: -; v_call: TRBV2; cdr3_aa: CASSASGTANTEAFF; cdr3_nt: TGTGCCAGCAGTGCCTCCGGGACCGCGAACACTGAAGCTTTCTTT
d_call: TRBD1; j_call: TRBJ1-2; clone_size: -; v_call: TRBV30; cdr3_aa: CAAVGWQGEGYTF; cdr3_nt: TGTGCCGCAGTCGGGTGGCAGGGGGAAGGCTACACCTTC
d_call: -; j_call: TRBJ1-5; clone_size: -; v_call: TRBV29-1; cdr3_aa: CSVGGGENQPQHF; cdr3_nt: TGCAGCGTGGGGGGGGGCGAAAATCAGCCCCAGCATTTT
d_call: TRBD1; j_call: TRBJ1-1; clone_size: -; v_call: TRBV29-1; cdr3_aa: CSVLTGGGGEAFF; cdr3_nt: TGCAGCGTTCTGACAGGGGGTGGGGGGGAAGCTTTCTTT
d_call: TRBD1; j_call: TRBJ2-7; clone_size: -; v_call: TRBV19; cdr3_aa: CASSIRDRGPYEQYF; cdr3_nt: TGTGCCAGTAGTATACGAGACAGGGGGCCCTACGAGCAGTACTTC
d_call: TRBD1; j_call: TRBJ2-7; clone_size: -; v_call: TRBV28; cdr3_aa: CASSAGTETYEQYF; cdr3_nt: TGTGCCAGCAGCGCCGGGACAGAGACCTACGAGCAGTACTTC
d_call: -; j_call: TRBJ2-7; clone_size: -; v_call: TRBV27; cdr3_aa: CASSPGYSSYEQYF; cdr3_nt: TGTGCCAGCTCCCCGGGGTATAGCTCCTACGAGCAGTACTTC
d_call: -; j_call: TRBJ2-7; clone_size: -; v_call: TRBV28; cdr3_aa: CASSFSIGSGSYEQYF; cdr3_nt: TGTGCCAGCAGTTTTAGCATAGGGAGCGGCTCCTACGAGCAGTACTTC
d_call: TRBD2; j_call: TRBJ2-2; clone_size: -; v_call: TRBV5-1; cdr3_aa: CASSPGLAGENTGELFF; cdr3_nt: TGCGCCAGCAGCCCGGGACTAGCGGGAGAGAACACCGGGGAGCTGTTTTTT
d_call: -; j_call: TRBJ2-7; clone_size: -; v_call: TRBV5-1; cdr3_aa: CASSLGQQIYEQYF; cdr3_nt: TGCGCCAGCAGCTTGGGACAGCAGATCTACGAGCAGTACTTC
d_call: -; j_call: TRBJ2-2; clone_size: -; v_call: TRBV5-8; cdr3_aa: CASSLGFSGNTGELFF; cdr3_nt: TGTGCCAGCAGCTTGGGATTTTCGGGAAACACCGGGGAGCTGTTTTTT
d_call: TRBD2; j_call: TRBJ2-5; clone_size: -; v_call: TRBV7-2; cdr3_aa: CASSPAGLQETQYF; cdr3_nt: TGTGCCAGCAGCCCAGCGGGGCTACAAGAGACCCAGTACTTC
d_call: -; j_call: TRBJ2-5; clone_size: once; v_call: TRBV5-1; cdr3_aa: CASSLGGGEETQYF; cdr3_nt: TGCGCCAGCAGCCTGGGGGGGGGCGAAGAGACCCAGTACTTC
d_call: -; j_call: TRBJ1-1; clone_size: -; v_call: TRBV28; cdr3_aa: CASREQGLMNTEAFF; cdr3_nt: TGTGCCAGCCGAGAACAGGGCCTCATGAACACTGAAGCTTTCTTT
d_call: -; j_call: TRBJ2-1; clone_size: once; v_call: TRBV7-6; cdr3_aa: CASSFGHEQFF; cdr3_nt: TGTGCCAGCAGCTTCGGCCATGAGCAGTTCTTC
d_call: -; j_call: TRBJ1-2; clone_size: -; v_call: TRBV7-6; cdr3_aa: CASSLLRGILTF; cdr3_nt: TGTGCCAGCAGCTTGTTGCGGGGTATATTGACCTTC
d_call: -; j_call: TRBJ2-7; clone_size: -; v_call: TRBV18; cdr3_aa: CASSPRGTSDYEQYF; cdr3_nt: TGTGCCAGCTCACCACGTGGGACCTCCGATTACGAGCAGTACTTC
d_call: TRBD1; j_call: TRBJ1-2; clone_size: -; v_call: TRBV6-5; cdr3_aa: CACRRDRKGYGYTF; cdr3_nt: TGTGCCTGTAGGCGGGACAGAAAAGGGTATGGCTACACCTTC
d_call: TRBD2; j_call: TRBJ2-2; clone_size: -; v_call: TRBV4-2; cdr3_aa: CASEGTGAGTGELFF; cdr3_nt: TGTGCCAGCGAGGGAACGGGAGCGGGAACCGGGGAGCTGTTTTTT
d_call: -; j_call: TRBJ1-3; clone_size: -; v_call: TRBV5-1; cdr3_aa: CASSLSAGEADTIYF; cdr3_nt: TGCGCCAGCAGCTTGTCAGCAGGGGAGGCCGACACCATATATTTT
d_call: -; j_call: TRBJ2-1; clone_size: once; v_call: TRBV30; cdr3_aa: CAWSDIWDLNNEQFF; cdr3_nt: TGTGCCTGGAGTGACATATGGGATCTAAACAATGAGCAGTTCTTC
d_call: -; j_call: TRBJ2-7; clone_size: -; v_call: TRBV5-1; cdr3_aa: CASSMDRSYEQYF; cdr3_nt: TGCGCCAGCAGCATGGACCGGTCCTACGAGCAGTACTTC
d_call: -; j_call: TRBJ1-2; clone_size: -; v_call: TRBV25-1; cdr3_aa: CASSEPDRRYGYTF; cdr3_nt: TGTGCCAGCAGTGAACCAGACAGGCGATATGGCTACACCTTC
d_call: -; j_call: TRBJ2-2; clone_size: -; v_call: TRBV6-5; cdr3_aa: CASSYSGTTGELFF; cdr3_nt: TGTGCCAGCAGTTACTCGGGAACCACCGGGGAGCTGTTTTTT
d_call: -; j_call: TRBJ2-7; clone_size: -; v_call: TRBV27; cdr3_aa: CASSPRGTAYEQYF; cdr3_nt: TGTGCCAGCAGTCCCAGGGGCACTGCTTACGAGCAGTACTTC